These T cell receptor beta chains were read from a single sample in a study of blood T cell repertoires in COVID-19. Profiled with immunoSEQ multiplex PCR; TCRdb holds only in-frame clones, not every one. The sample consists of roughly 260,000 clones, roughly nine tenths of them appearing once. Sequenced: peripheral blood. Every receptor here comes from a man between 60 and 75 years old who had recovered from COVID-19. CDR3s include the opening cysteine and the closing phenylalanine or tryptophan. The D gene is left open where the match is weak. Where a row states a size, it is once, few, many or the class of an expanded clone; other rows omit it.

d_gene: TRBD1
len: 15
v_gene: TRBV19
abundance: NA
j_gene: TRBJ1-1
CDR3aa: CASSLPDRGNTEAFF
CDR3nt: TGTGCCAGTAGTCTCCCGGACAGGGGGAACACTGAAGCTTTCTTT

d_gene: TRBD2
len: 15
v_gene: TRBV5-5
abundance: NA
j_gene: TRBJ2-1
CDR3aa: CASSAVAGGHNEQFF
CDR3nt: TGTGCCAGCAGCGCCGTAGCGGGGGGCCACAATGAGCAGTTCTTC

d_gene: NA
len: 16
v_gene: TRBV6-2/TRBV6-3
abundance: NA
j_gene: TRBJ2-7
CDR3aa: CASSYSVLALPNEQYF
CDR3nt: TGTGCCAGCAGTTACTCGGTCCTAGCCCTACCTAACGAGCAGTACTTC

d_gene: NA
len: 13
v_gene: TRBV7-8
abundance: NA
j_gene: TRBJ1-2
CDR3aa: CASSLDGSYGYTF
CDR3nt: TGTGCCAGCAGCTTAGATGGGAGCTATGGCTACACCTTC

d_gene: NA
len: 15
v_gene: TRBV27
abundance: NA
j_gene: TRBJ2-7
CDR3aa: CASSLQRPATGEQYF
CDR3nt: TGTGCCAGCAGTCTTCAACGGCCGGCGACGGGGGAGCAGTACTTC

d_gene: TRBD2
len: 14
v_gene: TRBV7-9
abundance: NA
j_gene: TRBJ2-5
CDR3aa: CASSLGRGTRYQYF
CDR3nt: TGTGCCAGCAGCTTAGGTCGCGGGACTAGATACCAGTACTTC

d_gene: NA
len: 15
v_gene: TRBV11-3
abundance: NA
j_gene: TRBJ2-3
CDR3aa: CASSLNRGAADTQYF
CDR3nt: TGTGCCAGCAGCCTCAACCGGGGAGCGGCAGATACGCAGTATTTT

d_gene: NA
len: 16
v_gene: TRBV3-1/TRBV3-2
abundance: NA
j_gene: TRBJ1-1
CDR3aa: CASSQLKRIRDTEAFF
CDR3nt: TGTGCCAGCAGCCAGCTAAAGAGGATTCGGGACACTGAAGCTTTCTTT

d_gene: TRBD1
len: 17
v_gene: TRBV18
abundance: NA
j_gene: TRBJ1-1
CDR3aa: CASSPLGTGKMNTEAFF
CDR3nt: TGTGCCAGCTCACCACTCGGGACAGGGAAAATGAACACTGAAGCTTTCTTT

d_gene: TRBD1
len: 16
v_gene: TRBV15
abundance: NA
j_gene: TRBJ1-2
CDR3aa: CATSRAEDRPNYGYTF
CDR3nt: TGTGCCACCAGCAGAGCCGAGGACAGGCCCAACTATGGCTACACCTTC

d_gene: NA
len: 14
v_gene: TRBV5-1
abundance: NA
j_gene: TRBJ2-3
CDR3aa: CASSLSQSTDTQYF
CDR3nt: TGCGCCAGCAGCTTGTCCCAGAGCACAGATACGCAGTATTTT

d_gene: TRBD1
len: 16
v_gene: TRBV18
abundance: NA
j_gene: TRBJ1-3
CDR3aa: CASSPLDRGPGNTIYF
CDR3nt: TGTGCCAGCTCACCACTGGACAGGGGGCCGGGAAACACCATATATTTT

d_gene: NA
len: 14
v_gene: TRBV5-1
abundance: NA
j_gene: TRBJ2-5
CDR3aa: CASSGGATEETQYF
CDR3nt: TGCGCCAGCAGCGGGGGGGCGACGGAAGAGACCCAGTACTTC

d_gene: NA
len: 15
v_gene: TRBV6-2/TRBV6-3
abundance: NA
j_gene: TRBJ2-5
CDR3aa: CASSTRSSFGETQYF
CDR3nt: TGTGCCAGCAGTACCCGGAGTTCCTTCGGAGAGACCCAGTACTTC

d_gene: NA
len: 17
v_gene: TRBV14
abundance: NA
j_gene: TRBJ2-5
CDR3aa: CASSQGWTSLLQETQYF
CDR3nt: TGTGCCAGCAGCCAAGGCTGGACATCTCTCCTCCAAGAGACCCAGTACTTC

d_gene: TRBD2
len: 17
v_gene: TRBV19
abundance: NA
j_gene: TRBJ2-3
CDR3aa: CASSFLQVAGVGDTQYF
CDR3nt: TGTGCCAGTAGTTTCCTACAAGTAGCGGGGGTCGGAGATACGCAGTATTTT

d_gene: NA
len: 14
v_gene: TRBV18
abundance: NA
j_gene: TRBJ2-5
CDR3aa: CASSPPPVQETQYF
CDR3nt: TGTGCCAGCTCACCTCCTCCGGTCCAAGAGACCCAGTACTTC

d_gene: TRBD2
len: 17
v_gene: TRBV11-2
abundance: NA
j_gene: TRBJ2-7
CDR3aa: CASSSGHRSGSSYEQYF
CDR3nt: TGTGCCAGCAGCTCGGGGCATCGGAGCGGGAGCTCCTACGAGCAGTACTTC

d_gene: TRBD1
len: 17
v_gene: TRBV5-3
abundance: NA
j_gene: TRBJ2-3
CDR3aa: CARSPETSGQGTDTQYF
CDR3nt: TGTGCCAGAAGCCCGGAAACCTCAGGACAGGGCACAGATACGCAGTATTTT

d_gene: NA
len: 15
v_gene: TRBV5-6
abundance: NA
j_gene: TRBJ2-6
CDR3aa: CASSPYRAGANVLTF
CDR3nt: TGTGCCAGCAGCCCCTACAGGGCCGGGGCCAACGTCCTGACTTTC

d_gene: NA
len: 12
v_gene: TRBV28
abundance: NA
j_gene: TRBJ1-2
CDR3aa: CASTGFLYGYTF
CDR3nt: TGTGCCAGCACGGGGTTTCTCTATGGCTACACCTTC

d_gene: TRBD1
len: 13
v_gene: TRBV6-5
abundance: NA
j_gene: TRBJ1-2
CDR3aa: CASRRTGGSGYTF
CDR3nt: TGTGCCAGCAGACGCACAGGGGGAAGTGGCTACACCTTC

d_gene: NA
len: 13
v_gene: TRBV3-1/TRBV3-2
abundance: NA
j_gene: TRBJ2-7
CDR3aa: CASSLGPAYEQYF
CDR3nt: TGTGCCAGCAGCCTGGGGCCTGCCTACGAGCAGTACTTC

d_gene: NA
len: 13
v_gene: TRBV19
abundance: NA
j_gene: TRBJ2-7
CDR3aa: CASTQKPPYEQYF
CDR3nt: TGTGCCAGTACCCAGAAACCTCCCTACGAGCAGTACTTC

d_gene: NA
len: 11
v_gene: TRBV6-5
abundance: NA
j_gene: TRBJ1-1
CDR3aa: CASSSDTEAFF
CDR3nt: TGTGCCAGCAGTTCGGACACTGAAGCTTTCTTT

d_gene: TRBD2
len: 17
v_gene: TRBV4-1
abundance: NA
j_gene: TRBJ2-3
CDR3aa: CASSQDPAGARTDTQYF
CDR3nt: TGCGCCAGCAGCCAAGATCCAGCGGGGGCTCGCACAGATACGCAGTATTTT

d_gene: NA
len: 13
v_gene: TRBV2
abundance: NA
j_gene: TRBJ2-3
CDR3aa: CASTPASTDTQYF
CDR3nt: TGTGCCAGTACTCCCGCTAGCACAGATACGCAGTATTTT

d_gene: NA
len: 15
v_gene: TRBV4-2
abundance: many
j_gene: TRBJ1-4
CDR3aa: CASSQDWGSNEKLFF
CDR3nt: TGTGCCAGCAGCCAAGACTGGGGCTCTAATGAAAAACTGTTTTTT

d_gene: NA
len: 14
v_gene: TRBV3-1/TRBV3-2
abundance: NA
j_gene: TRBJ2-1
CDR3aa: CASSQIRGRGEQFF
CDR3nt: TGTGCCAGCAGCCAAATCCGGGGCAGGGGTGAGCAGTTCTTC

d_gene: NA
len: 12
v_gene: TRBV24-1
abundance: NA
j_gene: TRBJ2-3
CDR3aa: CATSAGTDTQYF
CDR3nt: TGTGCCACCAGTGCTGGCACAGATACGCAGTATTTT

d_gene: NA
len: 16
v_gene: TRBV21-1
abundance: NA
j_gene: TRBJ2-3
CDR3aa: CASSKKGQGFTDTQYF
CDR3nt: TGTGCCAGCAGCAAAAAGGGACAGGGCTTCACAGATACGCAGTATTTT

d_gene: TRBD2
len: 13
v_gene: TRBV6-6
abundance: NA
j_gene: TRBJ2-5
CDR3aa: CASSYWGGETQYF
CDR3nt: TGTGCCAGCAGTTACTGGGGGGGAGAGACCCAGTACTTC

d_gene: NA
len: 13
v_gene: TRBV5-1
abundance: NA
j_gene: TRBJ2-5
CDR3aa: CASSLVVSETQYF
CDR3nt: TGCGCCAGCAGCTTGGTTGTTAGCGAGACCCAGTACTTC

d_gene: TRBD2
len: 15
v_gene: TRBV10-3
abundance: NA
j_gene: TRBJ2-3
CDR3aa: CAISVASGVTDTQYF
CDR3nt: TGTGCCATCAGTGTAGCCAGCGGGGTAACAGATACGCAGTATTTT

d_gene: NA
len: 13
v_gene: TRBV11-2
abundance: NA
j_gene: TRBJ1-2
CDR3aa: CASSLGHFYGYTF
CDR3nt: TGTGCCAGCAGCTTGGGACACTTCTATGGCTACACCTTC

d_gene: NA
len: 15
v_gene: TRBV18
abundance: NA
j_gene: TRBJ1-2
CDR3aa: CASSPPWQIFMNYTF
CDR3nt: TGTGCCAGCTCACCACCGTGGCAGATCTTTATGAACTACACCTTC

d_gene: TRBD2
len: 18
v_gene: TRBV3-1/TRBV3-2
abundance: NA
j_gene: TRBJ2-1
CDR3aa: CASSQEGRLAGYYNEQFF
CDR3nt: TGTGCCAGCAGCCAAGAAGGGAGACTAGCGGGGTACTACAATGAGCAGTTCTTC

d_gene: NA
len: 16
v_gene: TRBV6-1
abundance: few
j_gene: TRBJ1-6
CDR3aa: CASSEFHLGGNSPLHF
CDR3nt: TGTGCCAGCAGTGAATTCCACCTTGGCGGCAATTCACCCCTCCACTTT

d_gene: TRBD2
len: 15
v_gene: TRBV19
abundance: NA
j_gene: TRBJ2-7
CDR3aa: CASSNQRGSSYEQYF
CDR3nt: TGTGCCAGTAGTAATCAGCGGGGGAGCTCCTACGAGCAGTACTTC

d_gene: TRBD1
len: 14
v_gene: TRBV19
abundance: NA
j_gene: TRBJ1-2
CDR3aa: CASVRDSSNYGYTF
CDR3nt: TGTGCCAGTGTGAGGGACAGCTCTAACTATGGCTACACCTTC

d_gene: NA
len: 14
v_gene: TRBV6-4
abundance: NA
j_gene: TRBJ1-6
CDR3aa: CASSIGAYNSPLHF
CDR3nt: TGTGCCAGCAGTATAGGGGCCTATAATTCACCCCTCCACTTT